The rows below give T cell receptor beta chains drawn from one sample of a study of T-cell memory formation after mild COVID-19. TCRdb independently ran MiXCR on the 5' RACE reads; one entry per CDR3 protein. The sample comprises around 320,000 distinct CDR3 sequences, 19% of which are singletons, and 21% rests with the top ten. Sample: PBMCs or a T cell subset sorted from them (not recorded which). These receptors originate from a young man who had mild COVID-19 (a few samples of this study predate the infection). Cell type and time point are not known. Both conserved end residues are part of each CDR3. Fields, in order: D gene, V gene, J gene, clone size, CDR3 protein, CDR3 DNA. D genes are given only for firm matches. Clone size appears in some rows only: once, few, many, or a class for an expanded clone.

TRBD2	TRBV6-6	TRBJ2-1	few	CASRRSGLAGNNEQFF	TGTGCCAGCAGAAGGTCGGGACTAGCGGGAAACAATGAGCAGTTCTTC
NA	TRBV4-3	TRBJ1-6	few	CASSQVHRSSSPLHF	TGCGCCAGCAGCCAAGTACACAGGTCGAGTTCACCCCTCCACTTT
NA	TRBV9	TRBJ2-7	NA	CASSLHEQVVYYEQYF	TGTGCCAGCAGCCTCCATGAGCAAGTGGTCTACTACGAGCAGTACTTC
TRBD2	TRBV6-2/TRBV6-3	TRBJ2-5	few	CASSQAAGGPETQYF	TGTGCCAGCTCTCAGGCGGCGGGGGGGCCAGAGACCCAGTACTTC
NA	TRBV2	TRBJ1-5	few	CASRRGRGLSNQPQHF	TGTGCCAGCAGGAGGGGCAGGGGCCTTAGCAATCAGCCCCAGCATTTT
TRBD1	TRBV7-9	TRBJ2-2	few	CASSLSLFGTGITHNTGELFF	TGTGCCAGCAGCTTATCTTTATTCGGGACAGGAATAACCCATAACACCGGGGAGCTGTTTTTT
TRBD1	TRBV7-3	TRBJ2-2	few	CASSPRPGTGETGELFF	TGTGCCAGCAGCCCACGACCGGGGACAGGGGAAACCGGGGAGCTGTTTTTT
TRBD1	TRBV5-5	TRBJ2-4	few	CASSLGDSRPNIQYF	TGTGCCAGCAGCTTGGGGGACAGCCGACCAAACATTCAGTACTTC
NA	TRBV7-2	TRBJ1-1	NA	CASSPLGPEAFF	TGTGCCAGCAGCCCCCTGGGGCCAGAAGCTTTCTTT
NA	TRBV20-1	TRBJ2-3	few	CSAHLVSTDTQYF	TGCAGTGCTCACCTAGTAAGCACAGATACGCAGTATTTT